One TCR beta chain is described in this entry. The source of the sample is a study of shared clonotypes between healthy human individuals. Study as a whole: Every donor yielded three CD4 naive, three CD4 memory, two CD8 naive and one CD8 memory plate.

The assay was carried out at the deep level. In the source study's methods: ImmunoSEQ junction-only sequences lacked quality scores, so their filtering differed. The protocol was immunoSEQ multiplex PCR, while the TCRdb copy is restricted to in-frame clones and leaves out a portion. V and J calls and clone size are those listed in that table; D and trimming were worked out from the DNA. Among approximately 2.4 million clones, almost 96% were seen once, and the ten largest hold approximately 0.13%. The CDR3 loop spans 14 amino acids. The V end lost 5 bases, the J end lost 4 bases, and 14 bases lay between the germline ends. Per germline, CDR1 LNHDA and CDR2 SQIVND (reference sequence).

The J gene is TRBJ1-1, the V gene TRBV19, with D maybe TRBD1 (5 bases). This TCR was sampled from a man between 18 and 29 years old in good health. The sample comprised naive CD4+ T cells sorted from blood. Described subset: CD45RA+ positively selected. The CDR3 DNA is TGTGCCAGTAGTCTTGGCGACAGCGGCACTGAAGCTTTCTTT. Its protein is CASSLGDSGTEAFF. Full variable domain (outside the CDR3, taken from reference TRBV19 and TRBJ1-1): DGGITQSPKYLFRKEGQNVTLSCEQNLNHDAMYWYRQDPGQGLRLIYYSQIVNDFQKGDIAEGYSVSREKKESFPLTVTSAQKNPTAFYLCASSLGDSGTEAFFGQGTRLTVV.